This T cell receptor (beta chain) was profiled in a study of control samples from healthy donors and cancer patients. Trimming took 5 bases from V and 3 from J, leaving 14 bases between them. CDR1 is MNHEY, CDR2 SMNVEV, per germline (reference sequence). The CDR3 consists of 15 residues. The protocol was immunoSEQ multiplex PCR, while the TCRdb copy is restricted to in-frame clones and leaves out a portion. The sample consists of over 150,000 clones, about 90% of them appearing once. The chain combines TRBV27 with TRBJ2-1, with a tentative D call TRBD1 (6 bases). Material for sequencing was blood. The receptor was isolated from a woman between 50 and 59 years old in good health. DNA for the CDR3: TGTGCCAGCAGTCCGACAGGAGGTTTCTACAATGAGCAGTTCTTC. It specifies CASSPTGGFYNEQFF.